This record looks at one T cell receptor beta chain sequence and its context. Its antigen is currently unknown. 13 Jbeta primers and 60 Vbeta primers were used for the PCR. Using immunoSEQ multiplex PCR, the repertoire was profiled, and TCRdb retains in-frame clones only, with some absent. The sample has 55,000 to 85,000 clones, and its top ten clones hold 1.5% to 2%. This entry comes from a study of cytomegalovirus exposure and HLA in healthy donors. Study summary: Most genotyped donors, about four fifths of 300 to 400, had Caucasian-associated genetic ancestry.

Study results and caveats: Three chains tied to CMV proved CMV antigen-specific in vitro. The study labeled fewer than 200 TCR beta chains cytomegalovirus-associated.

Material for sequencing was PBMCs. The TCR sequence derives from a woman in her thirties in good health and CMV-seronegative.

The CDR3: CASSKGTTNYEQYF. CDR3 DNA: TGTGCCAGTAGTAAAGGGACTACCAACTACGAGCAGTACTTC. J is TRBJ2-7 and V is TRBV19; 7 nucleotides match TRBD2. V lost 4 bases and J lost 3; bases outside the gene matches: 6. The CDR3 runs 14 residues. The germline V gene has CDR1 LNHDA and CDR2 SQIVND (reference sequence).